A selection of T cell receptor beta chains follows, all from one sample in a study of STAT5B mutations in CD4+ large granular lymphocyte leukemia. Using immunoSEQ multiplex PCR, the repertoire was profiled, and TCRdb retains in-frame clones only, with some absent. The profile shows tens of thousands of clones, 65% to 75% of them singletons. Sequenced sample: CD4+ T cells from blood buffy coats. These receptors were obtained from a human donor in good health. CDR3s include the opening cysteine and the closing phenylalanine or tryptophan. Each record gives: J gene, V gene, clone size, D gene, CDR3 protein, CDR3 DNA. D genes are given only for firm matches. Clone size is stated in some rows and not others, as once, few, many or a class when expanded.

TRBJ1-2 TRBV9 NA NA CASRAAGTHGYTF TGTGCCAGCAGGGCGGCCGGGACGCATGGCTACACCTTC
TRBJ1-1 TRBV25-1 NA TRBD1 CASSDGWWDRSEAFF TGTGCCAGCAGTGATGGATGGTGGGACAGATCAGAAGCTTTCTTT
TRBJ1-6 TRBV5-6 once NA CASSLQTGGSSPLHF TGTGCCAGCAGCTTACAGACCGGGGGTAGTTCACCCCTCCACTTT
TRBJ1-6 TRBV30 few TRBD1 CALGTGNSPLHF TGTGCGTTAGGGACAGGGAATTCACCCCTCCACTTT
TRBJ2-7 TRBV7-2 NA TRBD2 CASSIAGGPYEQYF TGTGCCAGCAGCATAGCGGGAGGCCCCTACGAGCAGTACTTC
TRBJ2-3 TRBV11-2 few NA CASSLDWLAAQWGDTQYF TGTGCCAGCAGCTTAGATTGGCTGGCGGCCCAATGGGGAGATACGCAGTATTTT
TRBJ1-2 TRBV28 NA NA CASLSGGRYYGYTF TGTGCCAGCCTCTCGGGGGGCAGATACTATGGCTACACCTTC
TRBJ1-1 TRBV7-8 NA NA CASSLGYRQDMNTEAFF TGTGCCAGCAGCTTAGGATATCGGCAGGACATGAACACTGAAGCTTTCTTT
TRBJ2-1 TRBV25-1 NA TRBD2 CASSLAGEYNEQFF TGTGCCAGCAGTTTAGCGGGAGAGTACAATGAGCAGTTCTTC
TRBJ2-5 TRBV7-6 NA NA CASSLGPAQETQYF TGTGCCAGCAGCTTAGGTCCAGCCCAAGAGACCCAGTACTTC
TRBJ2-5 TRBV5-8 NA TRBD2 CASSSGTSREETQYF TGTGCCAGCAGCTCCGGGACTAGTAGGGAAGAGACCCAGTACTTC
TRBJ2-2 TRBV29-1 NA NA CSALQGNTGELFF TGCAGCGCATTACAGGGGAACACCGGGGAGCTGTTTTTT
TRBJ2-1 TRBV5-8 NA TRBD2 CASSHIAGGGHNEQFF TGTGCCAGCAGCCACATAGCGGGAGGAGGGCACAATGAGCAGTTCTTC
TRBJ1-2 TRBV9 NA TRBD1 CASSVRDRGRSYTF TGTGCCAGCAGCGTAAGGGACAGGGGACGTAGCTACACCTTC
TRBJ2-1 TRBV7-2 few NA CASSLQPPGAGNEQFF TGTGCCAGCAGCTTACAACCCCCGGGGGCGGGCAATGAGCAGTTCTTC
TRBJ2-7 TRBV5-6 few TRBD1 CASRRTGIYEQYF TGTGCCAGCAGGAGGACAGGGATCTACGAGCAGTACTTC
TRBJ2-7 TRBV28 NA NA CASSVPTISLNYEQYF TGTGCCAGCAGTGTTCCGACTATATCCCTCAACTACGAGCAGTACTTC
TRBJ1-6 TRBV28 NA NA CASSLYRAANSPLHF TGTGCCAGCAGTCTATACCGGGCTGCAAATTCACCCCTCCACTTT
TRBJ1-4 TRBV7-9 few NA CASSLGDHRTNEKLFF TGTGCCAGCAGCTTAGGGGACCACAGAACCAATGAAAAACTGTTTTTT
TRBJ1-6 TRBV30 NA NA CASRGGNNSPLHF TGTGCCTCGCGGGGGGGAAACAATTCACCCCTCCACTTT
TRBJ2-3 TRBV9 NA TRBD1 CASSMTGTSTDTQYF TGTGCCAGCAGCATGACAGGGACAAGCACAGATACGCAGTATTTT
TRBJ2-5 TRBV7-3 NA NA CASSLGQQETQYF TGTGCCAGCAGCTTAGGGCAGCAAGAGACCCAGTACTTC
TRBJ2-5 TRBV6-6 NA TRBD2 CASSYLPAGVKETQYF TGTGCCAGCAGTTACCTCCCAGCGGGAGTTAAGGAGACCCAGTACTTC
TRBJ2-2 TRBV5-1 NA TRBD1 CASSLAYRGSGELFF TGCGCCAGCAGCTTGGCCTACAGGGGGTCCGGGGAGCTGTTTTTT
TRBJ1-2 TRBV2 once NA CASSQQTRDFYTF TGTGCCAGCAGCCAACAGACCCGGGACTTCTACACCTTC
TRBJ2-7 TRBV7-8 NA NA CASSWTGFSTGADEQYF TGTGCCAGCAGCTGGACCGGGTTTTCCACGGGGGCAGACGAGCAGTACTTC